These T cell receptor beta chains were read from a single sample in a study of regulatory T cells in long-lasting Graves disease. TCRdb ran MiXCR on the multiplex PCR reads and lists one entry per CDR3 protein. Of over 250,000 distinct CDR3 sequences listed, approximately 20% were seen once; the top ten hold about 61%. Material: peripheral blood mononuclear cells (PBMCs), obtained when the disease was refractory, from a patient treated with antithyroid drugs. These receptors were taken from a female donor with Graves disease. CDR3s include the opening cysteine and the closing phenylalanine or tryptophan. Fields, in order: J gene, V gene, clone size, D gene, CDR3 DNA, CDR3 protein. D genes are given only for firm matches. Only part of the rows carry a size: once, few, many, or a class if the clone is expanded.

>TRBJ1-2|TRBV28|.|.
TGTGCCAGCAGTTTGAGGACGGGGGGGGACACCTTC
CASSLRTGGDTF
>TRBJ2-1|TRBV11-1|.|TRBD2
TGTGCCAGCAGCGTTAGCGGGAGGGGTGTCCTCGCTACTTTGGGGGAGCAGTTCTTC
CASSVSGRGVLATLGEQFF
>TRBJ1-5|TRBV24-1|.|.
TGTGCCACCAGTGAAGGCATCGGTTGGCAGCCCCAGCATTTT
CATSEGIGWQPQHF
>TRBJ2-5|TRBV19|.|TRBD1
TGTGCCGCCCGGGACAGGTACCAAGAGACCCAGTACTTC
CAARDRYQETQYF
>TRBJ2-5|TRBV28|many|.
TGTGCCAGCAGTTTTATCACCGTAGACACCCAGTACTTC
CASSFITVDTQYF
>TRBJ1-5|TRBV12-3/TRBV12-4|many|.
TGTGCCAGCAGACTCGGCCCTGAGGGCAATCAGCCCCAGCATTTT
CASRLGPEGNQPQHF
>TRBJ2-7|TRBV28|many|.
TGTGCCAGCAGTTTCCGGGCCTACTACGAGCAGTACTTC
CASSFRAYYEQYF
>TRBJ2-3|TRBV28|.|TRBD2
TGTGCCAGCAGTTCGACTAGCGGGACCGCAGATACGCAGTATTTT
CASSSTSGTADTQYF
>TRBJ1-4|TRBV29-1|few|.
TGCAGCGTTGTCCCTCGTGGAACTAATGAAAAACTGTTTTTT
CSVVPRGTNEKLFF
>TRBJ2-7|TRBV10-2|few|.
TGCGCCAGCAGTGTTCGGGGGGCGGAGGGCGAGCAGTACTTC
CASSVRGAEGEQYF
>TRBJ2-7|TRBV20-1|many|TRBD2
TGCAGTGCTAGCGGGGGGAGCTCCTACGAGCAGTACTTC
CSASGGSSYEQYF
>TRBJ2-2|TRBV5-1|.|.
TGCGCCAGCAGCTTGGATGTAGGAGATAACACCGGGGAGCTGTTTTTT
CASSLDVGDNTGELFF
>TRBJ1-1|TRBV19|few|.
TGTGCCAGTAGTGCTCAGATGAACACTGAAGCTTTCTTT
CASSAQMNTEAFF
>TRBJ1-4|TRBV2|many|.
TGTGCCAGCAAGCCCAGGGATGCTAATGAAAAACTGTTTTTT
CASKPRDANEKLFF
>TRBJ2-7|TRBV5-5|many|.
TGTGCCAGCAGCTTATTGGCAGCCCACTACGAGCAGTACTTC
CASSLLAAHYEQYF
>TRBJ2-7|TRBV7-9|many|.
TGTGCCAGCAGCCTCTATTCGTTCCGCATCTCCTACGAGCAGTACTTC
CASSLYSFRISYEQYF
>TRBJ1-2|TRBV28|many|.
TGTGCCAGCAGTTTAGACGGGGGCTGGACCTATGGCTACACCTTC
CASSLDGGWTYGYTF
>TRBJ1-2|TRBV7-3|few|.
TGTGCCAGCAGCTTATCCCCCGGGCTTGGCTATGGCTACACCTTC
CASSLSPGLGYGYTF
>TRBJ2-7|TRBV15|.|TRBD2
TGTGCCACCAGCAGAGACCCACTAGCGGTTTACGAGCAGTACTTC
CATSRDPLAVYEQYF
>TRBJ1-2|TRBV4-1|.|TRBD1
TGCGCCAGCAGCCAACCATCGGGACAGGGGGACTATGGCTACACCTTC
CASSQPSGQGDYGYTF
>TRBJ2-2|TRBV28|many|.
TGTGCCAGCAGTTTAGATCACAGTCCCTCGAACACCGGGGAGCTGTTTTTT
CASSLDHSPSNTGELFF
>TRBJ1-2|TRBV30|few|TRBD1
TGTGCCTGGAGGGACAGGAGGAACTATGGCTACACCTTC
CAWRDRRNYGYTF
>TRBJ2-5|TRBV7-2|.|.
TGTGCCAGCAGCTTAGTAGGGCTCCGGGACTTCCAAGAGACCCAGTACTTC
CASSLVGLRDFQETQYF
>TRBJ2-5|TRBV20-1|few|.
TGCAGTGCCCAGGGGGGTGCGGGCGTAGGGACCCAGTACTTC
CSAQGGAGVGTQYF
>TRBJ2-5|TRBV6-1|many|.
TGTGCCAGCAGTCCCCGAGGATCCCAAGAGACCCAGTACTTC
CASSPRGSQETQYF
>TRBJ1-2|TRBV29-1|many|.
TGCAGCGTTCTTCGCCAGGTGGACTATGGCTACACCTTC
CSVLRQVDYGYTF
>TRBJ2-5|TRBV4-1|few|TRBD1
TGCGCCAGCAGCCAAGTGGGACAGGGGTCCCAAGAGACCCAGTACTTC
CASSQVGQGSQETQYF
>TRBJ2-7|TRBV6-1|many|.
TGTGCCAGGAATCGCGAGCAGTACTTC
CARNREQYF
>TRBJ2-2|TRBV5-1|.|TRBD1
TGCGCCAGCAGGCCTGGGACAGCCTACACCGGGGAGCTGTTTTTT
CASRPGTAYTGELFF
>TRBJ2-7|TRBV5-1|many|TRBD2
TGCGCCAGCAGTCCGTCTAGCGGAGGTCCGGGAGAGCAGTACTTC
CASSPSSGGPGEQYF
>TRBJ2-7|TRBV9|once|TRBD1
TGTGCCAGCAGTACCGGGACAGGTTCCCGCGAGCAGTACTTC
CASSTGTGSREQYF
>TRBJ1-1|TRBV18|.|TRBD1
TGTGCCAGCTCACCAATGGACAGGTTTGAAGCTTTCTTT
CASSPMDRFEAFF
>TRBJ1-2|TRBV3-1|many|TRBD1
TGTGCCAGCAGCGAGACAGGGTTAGGCTATGGCTACACCTTC
CASSETGLGYGYTF
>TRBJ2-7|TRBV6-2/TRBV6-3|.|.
TGTGCCAGCAGTTACCGGTACGAGCAGTACTTC
CASSYRYEQYF
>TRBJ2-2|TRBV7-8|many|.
TGTGCCAGCAGCTCTATACGAGGGGAGCTGTTTTTT
CASSSIRGELFF
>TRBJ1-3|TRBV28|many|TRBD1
TGTGCCAGCAGCCCAGGGACAGGGACAGGAAACACCATATATTTT
CASSPGTGTGNTIYF
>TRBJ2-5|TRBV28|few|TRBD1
TGTGCCAGCAGTCTACAGGGGGACCAAGAGACCCAGTACTTC
CASSLQGDQETQYF